The T cell receptor (beta chain) described here comes from a study of blood T cell repertoires in COVID-19. This table comes from immunoSEQ multiplex PCR, and its TCRdb copy is limited to in-frame clones, with some not included. The data hold around 180,000 clones, with 70% to 90% observed a single time. Losses at the gene ends were 3 bases for V and 7 bases for J; bases not matched to a gene: 7. This CDR3 region has 15 residues. Germline loops: CDR1 LNHDA, CDR2 SQIVND (reference sequence). The chain uses TRBV19 and TRBJ1-5, with 9 bases matching TRBD1. The sequence was collected from a man aged 70-80 years with active or convalescent COVID-19. Sequenced: peripheral blood. The CDR3 nucleotides are TGTGCCAGTAGTATCTCGGGACAGGGTAAGCAGCCCCAGCATTTT. Amino acids: CASSISGQGKQPQHF.